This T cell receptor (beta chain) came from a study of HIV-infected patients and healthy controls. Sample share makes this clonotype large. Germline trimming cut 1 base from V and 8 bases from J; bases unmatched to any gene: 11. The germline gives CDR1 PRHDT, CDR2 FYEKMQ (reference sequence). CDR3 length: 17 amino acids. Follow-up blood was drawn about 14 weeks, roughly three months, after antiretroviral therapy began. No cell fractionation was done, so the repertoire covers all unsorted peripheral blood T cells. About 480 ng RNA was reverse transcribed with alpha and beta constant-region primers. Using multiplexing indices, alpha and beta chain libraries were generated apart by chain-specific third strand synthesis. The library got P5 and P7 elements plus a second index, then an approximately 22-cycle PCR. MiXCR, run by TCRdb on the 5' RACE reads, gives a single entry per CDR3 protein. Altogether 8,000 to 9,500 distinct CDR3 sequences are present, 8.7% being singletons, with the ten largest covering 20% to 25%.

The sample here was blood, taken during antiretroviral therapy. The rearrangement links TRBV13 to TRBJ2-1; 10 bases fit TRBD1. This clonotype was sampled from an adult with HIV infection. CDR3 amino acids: CASSLAPGTGEIDEQFF. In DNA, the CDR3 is TGTGCCAGCAGCTTAGCCCCGGGGACAGGGGAAATCGATGAGCAGTTCTTC. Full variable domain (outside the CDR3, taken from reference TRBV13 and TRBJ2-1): AAGVIQSPRHLIKEKRETATLKCYPIPRHDTVYWYQQGPGQDPQFLISFYEKMQSDKGSIPDRFSAQQFSDYHSELNMSSLELGDSALYFCASSLAPGTGEIDEQFFGPGTRLTVL.